Included here is one TCR beta chain sequence, with context. Antigen: not known. The sample originates from a study of monozygotic twins with cystic fibrosis. Trimming took off 1 base at V and 2 bases at J, with 11 bases between the two ends. The CDR3 has 15 residues. Germline values: CDR1 LNHNV, CDR2 YYDKDF (reference sequence). Overall study findings and caveats: In this small cohort, shared CDR3 numbers showed no association with age, concordance or disease severity. Monozygotic CF twin pairs shared significantly more nucleotide-identical clonotypes than unrelated CF individuals did. V usage most resembled the co-twin in 13 of 16 pairs. Median Simpson clonality of roughly 0.01 suggested naive T cells predominated.

TCRdb's copy holds only in-frame clones and misses some; the assay was immunoSEQ multiplex PCR. The sample carries 30,000 to 35,000 clones, 66% recorded once. The TCR originated in a girl between 10 and 17 years old with cystic fibrosis. V gene TRBV15 combines with J gene TRBJ2-5; D gene unclear. What was sequenced was blood. The CDR3 DNA reads TGTGCCACCAGCAGAGGGACGGAAAAACAAGAGACCCAGTACTTC. Its translation is CATSRGTEKQETQYF.